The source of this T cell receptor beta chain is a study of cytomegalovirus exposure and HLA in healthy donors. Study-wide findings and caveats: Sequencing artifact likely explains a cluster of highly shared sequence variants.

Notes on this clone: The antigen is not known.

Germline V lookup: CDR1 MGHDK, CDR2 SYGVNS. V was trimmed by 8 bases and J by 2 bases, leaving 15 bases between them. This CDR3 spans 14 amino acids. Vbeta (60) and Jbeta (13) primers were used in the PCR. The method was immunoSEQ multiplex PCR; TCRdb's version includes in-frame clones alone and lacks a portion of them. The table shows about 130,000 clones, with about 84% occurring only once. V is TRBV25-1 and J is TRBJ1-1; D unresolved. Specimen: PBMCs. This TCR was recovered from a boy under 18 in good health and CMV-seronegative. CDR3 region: CASVNKRGNTEAFF. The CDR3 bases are TGTGCCAGCGTCAATAAACGAGGAAACACTGAAGCTTTCTTT.